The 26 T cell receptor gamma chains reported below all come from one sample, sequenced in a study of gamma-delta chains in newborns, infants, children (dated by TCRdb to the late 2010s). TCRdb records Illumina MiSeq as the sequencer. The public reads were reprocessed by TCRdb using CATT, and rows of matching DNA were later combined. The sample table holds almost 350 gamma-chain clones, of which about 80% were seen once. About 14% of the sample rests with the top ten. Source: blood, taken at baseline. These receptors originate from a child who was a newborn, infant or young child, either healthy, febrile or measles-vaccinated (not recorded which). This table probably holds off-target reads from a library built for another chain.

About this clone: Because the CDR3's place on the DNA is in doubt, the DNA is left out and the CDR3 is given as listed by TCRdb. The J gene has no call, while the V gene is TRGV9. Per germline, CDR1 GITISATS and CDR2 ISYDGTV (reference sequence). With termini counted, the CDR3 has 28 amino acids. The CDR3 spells CACDTATGGFRSSWDTRQMFFGTGIKLF.

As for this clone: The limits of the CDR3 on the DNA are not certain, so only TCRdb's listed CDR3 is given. The CDR3 sequence: CACDTAGDQSSWDTRQMFFGTGIKLF. TRGV9 is the V gene, and the J gene was not called. 26 amino acids form the CDR3, both terminal residues included. The germline gives CDR1 GITISATS, CDR2 ISYDGTV (reference sequence).

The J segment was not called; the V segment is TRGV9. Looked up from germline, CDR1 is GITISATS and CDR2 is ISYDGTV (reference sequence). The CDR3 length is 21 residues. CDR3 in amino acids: CACDAVLGDPATGALTAQLFF. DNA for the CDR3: TGTGCCTGTGACGCGGTACTGGGGGATCCCGCGACAGGGGCTTTGACAGCACAACTCTTCTTT.

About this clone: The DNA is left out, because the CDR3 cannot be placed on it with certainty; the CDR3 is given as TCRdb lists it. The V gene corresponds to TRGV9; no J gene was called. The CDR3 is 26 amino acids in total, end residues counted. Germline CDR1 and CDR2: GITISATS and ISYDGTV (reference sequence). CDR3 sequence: CACDPILGDMKWDTRQMFFGTGIKLF.

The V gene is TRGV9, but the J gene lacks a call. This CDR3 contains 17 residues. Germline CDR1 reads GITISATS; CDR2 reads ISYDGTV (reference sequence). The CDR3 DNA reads TGTGCCTGTGACACGGTGGGGGACCCCGCTTTGACAGCACAACTCTTCTTT. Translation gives CACDTVGDPALTAQLFF.

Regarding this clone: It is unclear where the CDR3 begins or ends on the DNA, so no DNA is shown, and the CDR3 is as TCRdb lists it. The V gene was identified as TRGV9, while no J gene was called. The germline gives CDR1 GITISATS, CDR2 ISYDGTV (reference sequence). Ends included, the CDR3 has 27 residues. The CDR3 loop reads CACDTTRILGSSWDTRQMFFGTGIKLF.

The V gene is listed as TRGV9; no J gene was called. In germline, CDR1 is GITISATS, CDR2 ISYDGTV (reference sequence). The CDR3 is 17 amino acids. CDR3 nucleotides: TGTGCCTCCCTAGGTACTGGGGGGTTAGCTTTGACAGCACAGCTCTTCTTT. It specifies CASLGTGGLALTAQLFF.

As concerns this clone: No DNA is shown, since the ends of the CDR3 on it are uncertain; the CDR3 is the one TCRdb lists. CDR3 protein: CACDSTGGYESSWDTRQMFFGTGIKLF. No J gene was called, and the V gene is TRGV9. Both ends counted, the CDR3 spans 27 residues. From germline, CDR1 is GITISATS and CDR2 ISYDGTV (reference sequence).

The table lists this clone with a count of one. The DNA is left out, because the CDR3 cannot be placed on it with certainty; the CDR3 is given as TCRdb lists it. This chain's CDR3 is CACDKVLGDTVSSWDTRQMFFGTGIKLF. The J gene went uncalled, whereas the V gene is TRGV9. 28 amino acids form the CDR3, both terminal residues included. Germline V gives CDR1 GITISATS, CDR2 ISYDGTV (reference sequence).

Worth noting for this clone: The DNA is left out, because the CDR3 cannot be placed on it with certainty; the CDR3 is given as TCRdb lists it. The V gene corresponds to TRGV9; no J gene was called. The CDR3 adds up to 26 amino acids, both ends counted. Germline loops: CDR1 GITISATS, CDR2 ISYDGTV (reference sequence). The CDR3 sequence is CACDTVLGDTSWDTRQMFFGTGIKLF.

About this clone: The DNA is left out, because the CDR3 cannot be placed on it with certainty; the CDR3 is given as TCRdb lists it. The CDR3 loop reads CACDTLGGPPSWDTRQMFFGTGIKLF. Here the V gene is TRGV9, but the J gene went uncalled. Per germline, CDR1 GITISATS and CDR2 ISYDGTV (reference sequence). The CDR3 spans 26 amino acids, including both terminal residues.

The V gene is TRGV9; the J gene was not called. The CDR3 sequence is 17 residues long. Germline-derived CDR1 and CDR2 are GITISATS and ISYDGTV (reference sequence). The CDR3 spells CACDTVGDTDLTAQLFF. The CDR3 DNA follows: TGTGCCTGTGACACCGTGGGGGATACTGATTTGACAGCACAACTCTTCTTT.

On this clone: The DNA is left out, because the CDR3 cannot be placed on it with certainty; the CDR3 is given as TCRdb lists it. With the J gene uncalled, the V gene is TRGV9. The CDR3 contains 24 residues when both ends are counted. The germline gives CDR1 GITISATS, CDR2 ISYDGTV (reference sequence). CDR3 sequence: CACDYGGYSWDTRQMFFGTGIKLF.

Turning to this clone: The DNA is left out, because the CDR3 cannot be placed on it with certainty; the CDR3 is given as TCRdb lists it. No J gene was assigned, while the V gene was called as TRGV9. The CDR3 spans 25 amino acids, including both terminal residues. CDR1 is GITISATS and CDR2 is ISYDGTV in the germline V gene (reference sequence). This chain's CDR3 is CACDTWGTDSWDTRQMFFGTGIKLF.

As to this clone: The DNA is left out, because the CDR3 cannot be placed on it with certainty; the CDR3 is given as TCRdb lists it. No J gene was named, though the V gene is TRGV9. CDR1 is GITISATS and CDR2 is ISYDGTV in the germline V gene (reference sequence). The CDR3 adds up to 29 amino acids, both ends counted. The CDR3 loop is CACDTVLGVSNKSSWDTRQMFFGTGIKLF.

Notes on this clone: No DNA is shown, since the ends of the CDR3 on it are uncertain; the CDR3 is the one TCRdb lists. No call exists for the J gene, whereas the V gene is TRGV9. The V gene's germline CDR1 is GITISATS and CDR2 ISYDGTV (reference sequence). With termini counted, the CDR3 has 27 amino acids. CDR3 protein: CACDTVKDPGSSWDTRQMFFGTGIKLF.

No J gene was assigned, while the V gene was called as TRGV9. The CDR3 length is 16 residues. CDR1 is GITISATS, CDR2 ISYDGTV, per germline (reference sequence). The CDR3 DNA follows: TGTGCCTGTGACATAATGGGGGATACTTTGACAGCACAACTCTTCTTT. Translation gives CACDIMGDTLTAQLFF.

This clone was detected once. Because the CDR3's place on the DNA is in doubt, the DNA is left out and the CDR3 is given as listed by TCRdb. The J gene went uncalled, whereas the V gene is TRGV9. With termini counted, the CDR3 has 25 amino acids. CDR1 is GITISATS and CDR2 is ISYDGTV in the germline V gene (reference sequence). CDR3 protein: CARDTGGSRSWDTRQMFFGTGIKLF.

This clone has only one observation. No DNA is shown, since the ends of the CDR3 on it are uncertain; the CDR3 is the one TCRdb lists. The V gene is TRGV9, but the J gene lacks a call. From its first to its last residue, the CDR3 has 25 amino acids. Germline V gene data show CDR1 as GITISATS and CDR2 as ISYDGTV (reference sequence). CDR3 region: CACDVLGDSIWDTRQMFFGTGIKLF.

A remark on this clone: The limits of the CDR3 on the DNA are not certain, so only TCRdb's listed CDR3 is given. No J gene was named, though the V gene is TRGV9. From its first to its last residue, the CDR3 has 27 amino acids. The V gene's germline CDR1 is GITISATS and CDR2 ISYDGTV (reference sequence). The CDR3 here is CACDTVLGDNGSWDTRQMFFGTGIKLF.

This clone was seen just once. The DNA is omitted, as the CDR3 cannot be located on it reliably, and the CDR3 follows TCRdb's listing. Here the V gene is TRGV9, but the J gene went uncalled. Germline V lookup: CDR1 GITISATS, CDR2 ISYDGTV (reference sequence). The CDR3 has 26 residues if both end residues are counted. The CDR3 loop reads CACDLVLGDTAWDTRQMFFGTGIKLF.

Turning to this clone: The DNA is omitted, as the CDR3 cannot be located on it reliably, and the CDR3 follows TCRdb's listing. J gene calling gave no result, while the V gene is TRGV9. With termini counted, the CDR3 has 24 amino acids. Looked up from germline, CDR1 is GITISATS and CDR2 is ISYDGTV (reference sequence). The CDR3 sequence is CACDNWGSSWDTRQMFFGTGIKLF.

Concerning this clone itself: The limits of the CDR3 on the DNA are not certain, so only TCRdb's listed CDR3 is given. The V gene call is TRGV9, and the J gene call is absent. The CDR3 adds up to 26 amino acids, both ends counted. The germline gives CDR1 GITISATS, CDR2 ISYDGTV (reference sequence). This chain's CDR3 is CACDVLGDTSSWDTRQMFFGTGIKLF.

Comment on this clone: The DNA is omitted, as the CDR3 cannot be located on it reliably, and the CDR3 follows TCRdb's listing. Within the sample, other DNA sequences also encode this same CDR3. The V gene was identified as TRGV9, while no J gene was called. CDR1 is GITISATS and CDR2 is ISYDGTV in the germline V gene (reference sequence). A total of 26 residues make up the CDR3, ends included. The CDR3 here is CACDTVLGDSSWDTRQMFFGTGIKLF.

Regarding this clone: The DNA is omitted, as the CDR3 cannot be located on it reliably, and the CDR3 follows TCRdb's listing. The CDR3: CACDTVGPTTGGDSWDTRQMFFGTGIKLF. There is no J gene call, but TRGV9 is given as the V gene. The CDR3 is 29 residues long, ends included. CDR1 is GITISATS, CDR2 ISYDGTV, per germline (reference sequence).

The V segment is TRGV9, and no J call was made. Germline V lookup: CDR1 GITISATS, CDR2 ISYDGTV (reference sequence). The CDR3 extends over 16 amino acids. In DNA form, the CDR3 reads TGTGCCTGTGACACACTGGGGGATGCTTTGACAGCACAACTCTTCTTT. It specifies CACDTLGDALTAQLFF.